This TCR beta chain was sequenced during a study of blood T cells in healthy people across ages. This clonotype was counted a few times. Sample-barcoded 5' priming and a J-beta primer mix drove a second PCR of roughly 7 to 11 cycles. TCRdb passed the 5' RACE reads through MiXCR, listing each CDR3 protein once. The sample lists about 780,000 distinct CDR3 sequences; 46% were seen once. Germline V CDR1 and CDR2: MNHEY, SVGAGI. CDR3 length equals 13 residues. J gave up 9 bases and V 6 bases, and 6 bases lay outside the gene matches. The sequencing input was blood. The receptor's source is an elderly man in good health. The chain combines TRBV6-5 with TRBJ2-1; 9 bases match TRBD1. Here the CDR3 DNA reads TGTGCCAGCAGATACGACAGGGGGGGTGAGCAGTTCTTC. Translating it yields CASRYDRGGEQFF.